The following is a TCR beta chain sequence with its context. The second PCR ran about 6 to 11 cycles with a sample-barcoded 5' primer and J-beta primers. TCRdb passed the 5' RACE reads through MiXCR, listing each CDR3 protein once. The sample lists about 1.5 million distinct CDR3 sequences, 35% to 45% occurring once. Roughly 10 milliliters of peripheral blood were drawn from each donor into EDTA-treated tubes. The data were obtained in a study of blood T cells in healthy people across ages. The CDR3 extends over 17 amino acids. The trim removed 2 bases at V and 7 bases at J, leaving 8 bases unmatched. The germline gives CDR1 DFQATT, CDR2 SNEGSKA (reference sequence).

This TCR came from a woman between 18 and 29 years old in good health. The chain joins TRBV20-1 to TRBJ2-1, with 16 positions matching TRBD2. Sequencing input: blood. The chain's CDR3 is CSARNPGLAGGRNEQFF. The CDR3 nucleotides read TGCAGTGCTAGAAACCCGGGACTAGCGGGGGGGCGAAATGAGCAGTTCTTC.